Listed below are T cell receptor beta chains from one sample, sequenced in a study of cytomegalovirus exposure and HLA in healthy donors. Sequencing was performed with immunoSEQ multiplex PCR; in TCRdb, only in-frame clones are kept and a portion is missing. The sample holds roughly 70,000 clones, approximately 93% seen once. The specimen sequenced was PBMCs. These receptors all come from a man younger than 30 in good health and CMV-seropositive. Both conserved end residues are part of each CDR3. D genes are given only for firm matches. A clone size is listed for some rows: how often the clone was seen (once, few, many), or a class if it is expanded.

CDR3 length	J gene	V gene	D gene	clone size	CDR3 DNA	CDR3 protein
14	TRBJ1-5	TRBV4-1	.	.	TGCGCCAGCAGCCAAGACAGGGCGGCGCAGCCCCAGCATTTT	CASSQDRAAQPQHF
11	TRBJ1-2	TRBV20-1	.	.	TGCAGTGCCGACAGACTTTATGGCTACACCTTC	CSADRLYGYTF
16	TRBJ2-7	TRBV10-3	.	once	TGTGCCATCAGTGAGTTAGGACAAGACCTAGTGTACGAGCAGTACTTC	CAISELGQDLVYEQYF
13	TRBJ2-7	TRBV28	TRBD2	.	TGTGCCACGTGGACTAGCGGGTCGTACGAGCAGTACTTC	CATWTSGSYEQYF
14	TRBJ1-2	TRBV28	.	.	TGTGCCAGCAGTTGGCCGGGACTGAGCTATGGCTACACCTTC	CASSWPGLSYGYTF
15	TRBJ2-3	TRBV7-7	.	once	TGTGCTAGCAGCCTCCGGCTCGACTTCACAGATACGCAGTATTTT	CASSLRLDFTDTQYF
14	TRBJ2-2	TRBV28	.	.	TGTGCCAGCAGCCCTCTATCCGACACCGGGGAGCTGTTTTTT	CASSPLSDTGELFF
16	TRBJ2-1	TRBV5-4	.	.	TGTGCCAGCAGCTTGGCCGGACTAAGCTCCTACAATGAGCAGTTCTTC	CASSLAGLSSYNEQFF
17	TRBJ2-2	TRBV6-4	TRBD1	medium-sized	TGTGCCAGCAGTGCTAGTATCCCGGGACAGGGCACCGGGGAGCTGTTTTTT	CASSASIPGQGTGELFF
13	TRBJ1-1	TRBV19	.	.	TGTGCCAGTAGTATGGGCGGGAGGTTTGAAGCTTTCTTT	CASSMGGRFEAFF
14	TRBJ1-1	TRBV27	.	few	TGTGCCAGCAGCCCCAGGTCCTCAAACACTGAAGCTTTCTTT	CASSPRSSNTEAFF
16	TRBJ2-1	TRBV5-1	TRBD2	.	TGCGCCAGCACCCCCTTCGAAGCTAGCGGGAGCAATGAGCAGTTCTTC	CASTPFEASGSNEQFF
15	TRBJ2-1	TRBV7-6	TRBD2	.	TGTGCCAGCAGCGATATAGCGGGGGGGGAACAGGAGCAGTTCTTC	CASSDIAGGEQEQFF
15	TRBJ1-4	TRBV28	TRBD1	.	TGTGCCAGCAGTCCGGGGGGACAGGCTAATGAAAAACTGTTTTTT	CASSPGGQANEKLFF
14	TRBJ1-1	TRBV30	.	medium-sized	TGTGCCTGGAGTCTAGGGGGGAGGGGGACTGAAGCTTTCTTT	CAWSLGGRGTEAFF
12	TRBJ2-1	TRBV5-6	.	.	TGTGCCAGCAGCTTGGGATTAGATGAGCAGTTCTTC	CASSLGLDEQFF
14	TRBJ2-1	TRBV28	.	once	TGTGCCAGCAGTCCCCGGGACACGTACAATGAGCAGTTCTTC	CASSPRDTYNEQFF
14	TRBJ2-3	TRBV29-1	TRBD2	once	TGCAGCGTTGAAGGCGGGAGGGAGACAGATACGCAGTATTTT	CSVEGGRETDTQYF
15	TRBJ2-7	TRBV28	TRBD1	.	TGTGCCAGCAGTTGGGGACAGGGGCTCTCCTACGAGCAGTACTTC	CASSWGQGLSYEQYF
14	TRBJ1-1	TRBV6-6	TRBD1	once	TGTGCCAGCAGAAGGACAGGCGTGAACACTGAAGCTTTCTTT	CASRRTGVNTEAFF
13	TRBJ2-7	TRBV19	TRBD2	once	TGTGCCAGTAGCCTAGGCGGGAGCTACGAGCAGTACTTC	CASSLGGSYEQYF
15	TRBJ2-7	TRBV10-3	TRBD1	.	TGTGCCATCACCCGGGGACAGGGGGCTTCCTACGAGCAGTACTTC	CAITRGQGASYEQYF
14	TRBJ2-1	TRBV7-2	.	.	TGTGCCAGCAGCTTGGGGCACCTTACGAATGAGCAGTTCTTC	CASSLGHLTNEQFF
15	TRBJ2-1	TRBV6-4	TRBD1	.	TGTGCCAGCAGTGATCGACAGGGGGCCTACAATGAGCAGTTCTTC	CASSDRQGAYNEQFF
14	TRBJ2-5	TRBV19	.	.	TGTGCCAGTAGTGGAGCACAGGGAAAAGAGACCCAGTACTTC	CASSGAQGKETQYF
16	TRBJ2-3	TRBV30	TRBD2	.	TGTGCCTGGAGTGGGGGACTAGCGGGAATCACAGATACGCAGTATTTT	CAWSGGLAGITDTQYF
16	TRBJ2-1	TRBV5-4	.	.	TGTGCCAGCAGCCCTGGCGGGACTCAAAACTACAATGAGCAGTTCTTC	CASSPGGTQNYNEQFF
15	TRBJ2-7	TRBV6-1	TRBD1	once	TGTGCCAGCAGGCCGGACAGGGGTGGATCCTACGAGCAGTACTTC	CASRPDRGGSYEQYF
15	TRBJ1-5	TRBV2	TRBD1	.	TGTGCCAGCAGCCGAACAGGGGGCAGCAATCAGCCCCAGCATTTT	CASSRTGGSNQPQHF
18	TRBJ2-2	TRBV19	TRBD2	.	TGTGCCAGTACCCCCACGGGGCTAGCGGGAGATAACACCGGGGAGCTGTTTTTT	CASTPTGLAGDNTGELFF
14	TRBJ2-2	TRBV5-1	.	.	TGCGCCAGCAGCATAGACAATCCCACCGGGGAGCTGTTTTTT	CASSIDNPTGELFF
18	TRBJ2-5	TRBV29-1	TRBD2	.	TGCAGCGCCCAGCCCTACGTCACTAGCGGGAGTCGAGAAGAGACCCAGTACTTC	CSAQPYVTSGSREETQYF
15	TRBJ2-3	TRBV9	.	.	TGTGCCAGCAGCGTAGGCGGCGGTGGCACAGATACGCAGTATTTT	CASSVGGGGTDTQYF
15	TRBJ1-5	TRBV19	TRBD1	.	TGTGCCAGTAGGAAGACAGGGGATAGCAATCAGCCCCAGCATTTT	CASRKTGDSNQPQHF
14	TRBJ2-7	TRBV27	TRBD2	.	TGTGCCCGCGGCGGGAGTCCCCTCTCCTACGAGCAGTACTTC	CARGGSPLSYEQYF
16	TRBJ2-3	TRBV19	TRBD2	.	TGTGCCAGTAGTATAGCCGGGACTAGCGGGAGCGATACGCAGTATTTT	CASSIAGTSGSDTQYF
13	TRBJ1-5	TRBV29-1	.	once	TGCAGCGTCCAGTCTTATAGCAATCAGCCCCAGCATTTT	CSVQSYSNQPQHF
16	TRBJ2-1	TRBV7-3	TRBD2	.	TGTGCCAGCAGTCCCACTAGCGGGCAATCCTACAATGAGCAGTTCTTC	CASSPTSGQSYNEQFF
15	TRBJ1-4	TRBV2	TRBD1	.	TGTGCCAGCAGGACCGGACAGGGGGCTAATGAAAAACTGTTTTTT	CASRTGQGANEKLFF
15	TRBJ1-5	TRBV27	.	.	TGTGCCAGCAGCTCTTTGGACAGAAGCGATCAGCCCCAGCATTTT	CASSSLDRSDQPQHF
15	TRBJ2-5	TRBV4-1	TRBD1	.	TGCGCCAGCAGCCTTGGGACAGGGATCGGAGAGACCCAGTACTTC	CASSLGTGIGETQYF
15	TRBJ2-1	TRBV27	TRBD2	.	TGTGCCAGCAGATGGTCCCTAGCGGGGTACAATGAGCAGTTCTTC	CASRWSLAGYNEQFF
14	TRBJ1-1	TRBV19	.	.	TGTGCCAGTAGGAACAGGGTTGGAAGCACTGAAGCTTTCTTT	CASRNRVGSTEAFF
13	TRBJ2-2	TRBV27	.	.	TGTGCCAGCCCGACGGGAATGCACCGGGGAGCTGTTTTT	CASPTGMHRGAVF
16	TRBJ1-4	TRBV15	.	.	TGTGCCACCAGCAGAGTCGGGTTAGGGGCGGTCGAAAAACTGTTTTTT	CATSRVGLGAVEKLFF
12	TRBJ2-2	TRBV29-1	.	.	TGCAGCGTTGTAGCGAGTACCGGGGAGCTGTTTTTT	CSVVASTGELFF
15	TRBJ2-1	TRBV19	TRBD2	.	TGTGCCAGTAGTACGAGCGGGAGTGGAGACCCTGAGCAGTTCTTC	CASSTSGSGDPEQFF
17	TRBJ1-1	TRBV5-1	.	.	TGCGCCAGCAGCTTGGCCAGGCAGGGAGGGCGTATCACTGAAGCTTTCTTT	CASSLARQGGRITEAFF
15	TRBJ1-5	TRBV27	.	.	TGTGCCAGCAGTTTACAGGGATGGAGCAATCAGCCCCAGCATTTT	CASSLQGWSNQPQHF
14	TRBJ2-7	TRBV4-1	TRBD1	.	TGCGCCAGCAGTCCGACAGGGGGTTCCTACGAGCAGTACTTC	CASSPTGGSYEQYF
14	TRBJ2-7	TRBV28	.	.	TGTGCCAGCAGCTCCCCTTCCGGGGCCTACGAGCAGTACTTC	CASSSPSGAYEQYF
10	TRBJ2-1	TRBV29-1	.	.	TGCAGCGGCGGGATGAGGGACCAGTTCTTC	CSGGMRDQFF
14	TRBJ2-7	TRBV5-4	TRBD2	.	TGTGCCAGCAGCTTCACTAGCGACTCCTACGAGCAGTACTTC	CASSFTSDSYEQYF